What follows describes a single T cell receptor (beta chain). The source of the sample is a study of blood T cell repertoires in COVID-19. On the study more broadly: Samples of COVID-19 (acute and convalescent) were obtained from the United States, Italy and Spain.

Only in-frame clones appear in the TCRdb table, and some are missing; sequencing was by immunoSEQ multiplex PCR. Of under 200,000 clones in the sample, roughly 86% were seen once. Germline V gene sequence: CDR1 MNHNS, CDR2 SASEGT. Trimming left V 0 bases short and J 5 bases short, with 9 bases between. The CDR3 length is 14 residues. Sequencing input: PBMCs or T cells enriched from blood (not recorded which). This receptor was taken from a man aged 35 to 55 with acute COVID-19. The gene calls are TRBV6-1 and TRBJ2-3, with D possibly matching TRBD2 (6 bases). The CDR3 reads CASSEAGGIDTQYF. The CDR3 DNA sequence: TGTGCCAGCAGTGAAGCGGGAGGAATAGATACGCAGTATTTT.